This TCR beta chain was identified in a study of shared clonotypes between healthy human individuals. Study-wide results and caveats: Naive CD4 clonotype sharing across a few donors was approximately 5%.

Per the original data handling: Filtering differed, since immunoSEQ gave only junction sequences and no quality scores. TCRdb keeps only in-frame clones here, not all; method: immunoSEQ multiplex PCR. V and J calls and clone size are as listed in that table; D and trimming were resolved from the DNA. The sample records approximately 1.5 million clones, approximately 98% being singletons. A note on this clone: Its antigen is unknown.

The investigators split CD4+ cells into a CD45RA+ naive subset and a CD45RA-negative memory subset. Sample: naive CD4+ T cells sorted from blood. Sample subset: CD45RA+ positively selected. The clonotype comes from a man aged 25-40 years in good health.

The CDR3 nucleotides are TGTGCCAGCAGCTTCGGGACTAGCGGGCAGAGCTCCTACAATGAGCAGTTCTTC. Its protein product is CASSFGTSGQSSYNEQFF. The chain combines TRBV5-4 with TRBJ2-1, with 12 bases lining up with TRBD2. The CDR3 has 18 residues. Germline V gene sequence: CDR1 SGHNT, CDR2 YYREEE (reference sequence). Losses at the gene ends were 2 bases for V and 0 bases for J; bases not matched to a gene: 6.